This T cell receptor (beta chain) is from a study of PD-1 blockade in mismatch repair-deficient tumors. The TCR-sequenced patients were a few responders to pembrolizumab. General study findings and limits: Tumor-resident clones, often undetectable pretreatment in blood, expanded then contracted after pembrolizumab.

The protocol was immunoSEQ multiplex PCR, while the TCRdb copy is restricted to in-frame clones and leaves out a portion. The top ten clones hold roughly 4.5% of a sample with more than 90,000 clones, about 80% of them seen once. Note on this clone: The antigen remains undetermined.

The germline V gene has CDR1 SQVTM and CDR2 ANQGSEA. The length of the CDR3 is 11 residues. The junction had 0 bases not matched to a gene; V was cut back by 4 bases and J by 9 bases. The V call is TRBV29-1, the J call TRBJ2-1, with 10 bases identical to TRBD2. Sequencing was performed on peripheral blood, taken 60 weeks after starting pembrolizumab. The origin of this receptor is an adult with mismatch repair-deficient cancer. DNA of the CDR3: TGCAGCGTTGGGACTAGCGGTGAGCAGTTCTTC. Protein product: CSVGTSGEQFF.